This is a list of T cell receptor beta chains from one sample in a study of cytomegalovirus exposure and HLA in healthy donors. Produced via immunoSEQ multiplex PCR; TCRdb's table is partial and in-frame only. The data show about 64,000 clones, with approximately 83% seen just once and over 8.5% held by the top ten. The source material was PBMCs. The origin of the receptors is a female donor in good health and CMV-seronegative. Each CDR3 is given with its conserved first and last residue. The D gene is left open where the match is weak. Rows give clone size only sometimes, using once, few, many, or a class for an expanded clone.

J gene | D gene | V gene | clone size | CDR3 DNA | CDR3 protein
TRBJ1-1 | - | TRBV21-1 | - | TGTGCCAGCAGCAAAGCCTGGAACACTGAAGCTTTCTTT | CASSKAWNTEAFF
TRBJ2-2 | - | TRBV7-2 | - | TGTGCCAGCAGCTTGGCCAGGGGGGTGGCCGGGGAGCTGTTTTTT | CASSLARGVAGELFF
TRBJ2-1 | - | TRBV11-3 | medium-sized | TGTGCCAGCAGCTTAGATCGTAACAATGAGCAGTTCTTC | CASSLDRNNEQFF
TRBJ2-3 | - | TRBV5-8 | - | TGTGCCAGTCCGAACAGGGAGGGAAAGCTATCTAGCACAGATACGCAGTATTTT | CASPNREGKLSSTDTQYF
TRBJ2-2 | - | TRBV7-3 | - | TGTGCCAGCAGCTCTTACACCGGGGAGCTGTTTTTT | CASSSYTGELFF
TRBJ1-6 | - | TRBV5-4 | - | TGTGCCAGCAGCGACGGGGGAGGCTATAATTCACCCCTCCACTTT | CASSDGGGYNSPLHF
TRBJ1-6 | - | TRBV6-1 | few | TGTGCCAGCAGTGGCCAAAGGGACATTTCTCTCGAAACCCTCCACTTT | CASSGQRDISLETLHF
TRBJ2-7 | TRBD2 | TRBV15 | - | TGTGCCACCAGCAGAGACAAGGGCGCTAGCGGGGCTTACGAGCAGTACTTC | CATSRDKGASGAYEQYF
TRBJ2-5 | - | TRBV6-6 | few | TGTGCCAGCAGTTACGTTGTGTTGGACACGTTGAAGACCCAGTACTTC | CASSYVVLDTLKTQYF
TRBJ2-5 | TRBD1 | TRBV19 | - | TGTGCCAGTAGTAGCCCCCCCGGGACAGCCCAAGAGACCCAGTACTTC | CASSSPPGTAQETQYF
TRBJ2-3 | - | TRBV7-9 | - | TGTGCCAGCAGGCCGACTAGTTTAAGGGCCACAGATACGCAGTATTTT | CASRPTSLRATDTQYF
TRBJ1-4 | - | TRBV18 | - | TGTGCCAGCTCCCGCCTCCCGGGGATATTGGGTGAAAAACTGTTTTTT | CASSRLPGILGEKLFF
TRBJ1-2 | - | TRBV6-1 | - | TGTGCCAGCCGGCAGGGCTATGGCTACACCTTC | CASRQGYGYTF
TRBJ1-5 | TRBD1 | TRBV5-6 | few | TGTGCCAGCAGCTTGGGTGGAGGGGGCCCACAGCCCCAGCATTTT | CASSLGGGGPQPQHF
TRBJ2-7 | TRBD1 | TRBV5-4 | - | TGTGCCAGCAGCTTAAGACAGGGTAGGCCCTACGAGCAGTACTTC | CASSLRQGRPYEQYF
TRBJ2-7 | TRBD2 | TRBV11-1 | - | TGTGCCAGCAGCCCAAGGACTAGCGGTGCCTACGAGCAGTACTTC | CASSPRTSGAYEQYF
TRBJ2-5 | - | TRBV27 | - | TGTGCCAGCAGTCCGCGCAGGGGCCTGGAGACCCAGTACTTC | CASSPRRGLETQYF
TRBJ1-1 | - | TRBV18 | - | TGTGCCAGCTCACAGGGGGTGAGAGGAGAGAAAACTGAAGCTTTCTTT | CASSQGVRGEKTEAFF
TRBJ1-4 | - | TRBV5-4 | - | TGTGCCAGCAGCCTAGGAGGAAGTACTAATGAAAAACTGTTTTTT | CASSLGGSTNEKLFF
TRBJ2-4 | - | TRBV7-3 | - | TGTGCCAGCAGCCTGGACAGCCAAAACAGTCAGTACTTC | CASSLDSQNSQYF
TRBJ2-7 | - | TRBV28 | few | TGTGCCAGCAACCCATACGGTTCCTACGAGCAGTACTTC | CASNPYGSYEQYF
TRBJ2-7 | - | TRBV6-5 | - | TGTGCCAGCAGTTACTCGTTTGGGGGGGCGGACGAGCAGTACTTC | CASSYSFGGADEQYF
TRBJ2-7 | TRBD2 | TRBV5-6 | - | TGTGCCAGCAGCTTGGATGGTAGCGGGTCCTACGAGCAGTACTTC | CASSLDGSGSYEQYF
TRBJ2-7 | - | TRBV15 | - | TGTGCCACCAGCAGCACAGGGTACGAGCAGTACTTC | CATSSTGYEQYF
TRBJ1-3 | - | TRBV5-1 | few | TGCGCCAGCAGCTTGGGGTACAGGTCCTCTGGAAACACCATATATTTT | CASSLGYRSSGNTIYF
TRBJ2-7 | - | TRBV28 | - | TGTGCCAGCACCCCCCTTCTGTCCTACGAGCAGTACTTC | CASTPLLSYEQYF
TRBJ1-6 | - | TRBV4-1 | - | TGCGCCAGCAGCCAAGTAGTTGTTAAGACACGTAATTCACCCCTCCACTTT | CASSQVVVKTRNSPLHF
TRBJ2-1 | - | TRBV2 | - | TGTGCCAGCGCGACTTGGCGGCGTTCGAAGGTAAATGAGCAGTTCTTC | CASATWRRSKVNEQFF
TRBJ2-3 | TRBD2 | TRBV28 | - | TGTGCCAGCAGTACGCGGGAGGTCGGGGTGAGCACAGATACGCAGTATTTT | CASSTREVGVSTDTQYF
TRBJ2-7 | TRBD1 | TRBV4-1 | - | TGCGCCAGCAGCCATACGGACAGGGCCACCTACGAGCAGTACTTC | CASSHTDRATYEQYF
TRBJ1-4 | TRBD1 | TRBV4-3 | - | TGCGCCAGCAGCCAAGACAGGGACAGGGTCGATGAAAAACTGTTTTTT | CASSQDRDRVDEKLFF
TRBJ1-4 | - | TRBV6-6 | - | TGTGCCAGCACCATGTCATCGGGACACGGCGAAAAACTGTTTTTT | CASTMSSGHGEKLFF
TRBJ2-1 | - | TRBV6-1 | - | TGTGCCAGCAGTGTGACCAGGGACAATGAGCAGTTCTTC | CASSVTRDNEQFF
TRBJ1-5 | - | TRBV7-9 | - | TGTGCCAGCAGCTGGGGCCTTGCAGGCAATCAGCCCCAGCATTTT | CASSWGLAGNQPQHF
TRBJ2-7 | TRBD2 | TRBV19 | - | TGTGCCAGTAGTCTACAAGGCGGGGGGCCCTACGAGCAGTACTTC | CASSLQGGGPYEQYF
TRBJ2-5 | TRBD1 | TRBV6-5 | once | TGTGCCAGCAGGAACAGGGGGGAGACCCAGTACTTC | CASRNRGETQYF
TRBJ1-2 | TRBD1 | TRBV4-2 | - | TGTGCCAGCAGCCAACAATACCGGGACAGGCGTGGCTACACCTTC | CASSQQYRDRRGYTF
TRBJ2-7 | TRBD2 | TRBV5-3 | - | TGTGCCAGAAGCTTGTATTTTAGCGGGAGCGAGTCCTACGAGCAGTACTTC | CARSLYFSGSESYEQYF